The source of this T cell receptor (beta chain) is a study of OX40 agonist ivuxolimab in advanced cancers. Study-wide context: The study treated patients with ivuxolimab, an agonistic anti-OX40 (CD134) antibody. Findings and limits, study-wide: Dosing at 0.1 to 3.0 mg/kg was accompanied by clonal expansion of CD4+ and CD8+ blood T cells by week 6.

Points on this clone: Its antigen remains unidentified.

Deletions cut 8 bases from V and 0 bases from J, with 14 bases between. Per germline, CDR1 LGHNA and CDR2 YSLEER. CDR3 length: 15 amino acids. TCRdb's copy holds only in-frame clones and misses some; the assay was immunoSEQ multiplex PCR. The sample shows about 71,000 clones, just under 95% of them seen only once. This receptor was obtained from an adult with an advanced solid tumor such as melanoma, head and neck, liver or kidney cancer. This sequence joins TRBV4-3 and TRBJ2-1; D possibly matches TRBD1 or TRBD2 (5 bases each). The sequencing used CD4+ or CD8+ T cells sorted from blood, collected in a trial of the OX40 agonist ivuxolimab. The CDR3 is CASGLWGSSYNEQFF. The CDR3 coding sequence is TGCGCCAGCGGATTGTGGGGGAGCTCCTACAATGAGCAGTTCTTC.